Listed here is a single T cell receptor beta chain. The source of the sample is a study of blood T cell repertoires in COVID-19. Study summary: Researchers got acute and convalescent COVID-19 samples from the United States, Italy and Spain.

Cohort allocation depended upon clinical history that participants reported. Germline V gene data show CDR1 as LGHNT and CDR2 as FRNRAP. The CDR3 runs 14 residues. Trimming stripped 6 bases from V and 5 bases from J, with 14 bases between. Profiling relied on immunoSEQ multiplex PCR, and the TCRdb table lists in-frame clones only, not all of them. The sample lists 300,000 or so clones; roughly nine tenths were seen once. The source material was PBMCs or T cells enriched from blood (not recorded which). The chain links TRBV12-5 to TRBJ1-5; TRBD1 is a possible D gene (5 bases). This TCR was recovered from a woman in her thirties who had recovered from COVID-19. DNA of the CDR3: TGTGCTAGTGGCTCTACCGGGGGGTATCAGCCCCAGCATTTT. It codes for CASGSTGGYQPQHF.